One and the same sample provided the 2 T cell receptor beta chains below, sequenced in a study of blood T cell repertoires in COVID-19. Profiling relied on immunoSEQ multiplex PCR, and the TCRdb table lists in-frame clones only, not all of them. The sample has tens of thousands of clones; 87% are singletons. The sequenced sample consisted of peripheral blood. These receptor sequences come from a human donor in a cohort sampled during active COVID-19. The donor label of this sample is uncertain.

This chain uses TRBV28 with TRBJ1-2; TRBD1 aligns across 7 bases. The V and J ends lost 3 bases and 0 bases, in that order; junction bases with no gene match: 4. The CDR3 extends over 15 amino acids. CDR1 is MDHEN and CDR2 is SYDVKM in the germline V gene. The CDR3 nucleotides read TGTGCCAGCAGTTTTCCGACAGGGACTAACTATGGCTACACCTTC. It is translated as CASSFPTGTNYGYTF.

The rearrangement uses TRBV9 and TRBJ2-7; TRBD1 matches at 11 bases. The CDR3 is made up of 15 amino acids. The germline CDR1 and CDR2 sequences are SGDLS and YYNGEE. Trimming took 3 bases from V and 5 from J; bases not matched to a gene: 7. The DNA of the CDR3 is TGTGCCAGCAGCGAAGGGACAGGGGGTAATGACGAGCAGTACTTC. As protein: CASSEGTGGNDEQYF.